This TCR beta chain was identified in a study of blood T cell repertoires in COVID-19. Across the study: Material from acute and convalescent COVID-19 was sourced from the United States, Italy and Spain. The analysed material was cDNA or gDNA that came from T cells, B-cell-depleted T cells, or PBMCs.

Germline CDR1 LNHDA, CDR2 SQIVND (reference sequence). Trimming took 9 bases from V and 6 from J, leaving 20 bases between them. The CDR3 extends over 14 amino acids. Source study methods: Reference gene primer amplification gave nucleated cell count estimates. The method was immunoSEQ multiplex PCR; TCRdb's version includes in-frame clones alone and lacks a portion of them. The D gene and trimming were derived from the DNA, and the V and J assignments and clone size from that table. The sample has 300,000 to 350,000 clones; around 90% are singletons. It was during active infection that Seattle patients were enrolled and then longitudinally followed.

The V gene is TRBV19, the J gene TRBJ1-1, with D unresolved. The clonotype comes from a woman aged 25 to 39 with COVID-19, enrolled during active disease. Sequencing used peripheral blood. CDR3 sequence: CASQTGNWGAEAFF. In DNA form, the CDR3 reads TGTGCCAGCCAGACGGGGAATTGGGGTGCTGAAGCTTTCTTT. Full variable domain (rest looked up from reference TRBV19 and TRBJ1-1): DGGITQSPKYLFRKEGQNVTLSCEQNLNHDAMYWYRQDPGQGLRLIYYSQIVNDFQKGDIAEGYSVSREKKESFPLTVTSAQKNPTAFYLCASQTGNWGAEAFFGQGTRLTVV.